Listed below are T cell receptor beta chains from one sample, sequenced in a study of blood T cell repertoires in COVID-19. Sequencing used immunoSEQ multiplex PCR; TCRdb keeps in-frame clones, though not all of them. Of about 60,000 clones in the sample, 65% to 85% were seen once. Input material: peripheral blood. Every receptor here comes from a man aged 30-40 years with COVID-19, enrolled during active disease. The CDR3 runs from the conserved cysteine through the conserved F or W. D genes are given only for firm matches. Not every row has a clone size; where given, it reads once, few, many or a size class.

TRBV29-1,NA,NA,CSVRGETQYF
TRBV5-1,NA,NA,CASSLGQDSPLHF
TRBV19,NA,TRBD2,CASSPRLASDTQYF
TRBV28,once,NA,CASTSVSTDTQYF
TRBV7-9,NA,TRBD2,CASSLALAGDSYEQYF
TRBV6-6,NA,NA,CASTARAPGSEQFF
TRBV2,NA,NA,CASSGEVLSTGELFF
TRBV6-5,NA,NA,CASRTGTLGGYTF
TRBV11-2,NA,NA,CASSFRETQYF
TRBV29-1,once,TRBD1,CSVFLTGANYGYTF
TRBV5-1,NA,TRBD2,CASSLRREGTYEQYF
TRBV5-1,NA,TRBD1,CASSLRTTGDRGYTF
TRBV9,NA,TRBD2,CASSPRVLAGMGEQYF
TRBV3-1/TRBV3-2,few,TRBD1,CASSNRDRAGNTIYF
TRBV19,NA,NA,CASSMRNYGYTF
TRBV19,NA,NA,CASKDNPGTEAFF
TRBV30,NA,TRBD1,CAWRGTGGVKNIQYF
TRBV2,NA,NA,CASSRERAEAFF
TRBV5-3,NA,TRBD1,CARSIRGQGTEAFF
TRBV7-3,few,NA,CASKSVVNTEAFF
TRBV4-1,NA,TRBD2,CASSSRRGDNEQFF
TRBV18,NA,TRBD1,CASSPGQGYGYTF
TRBV6-5,NA,NA,CASRRGNEQFF
TRBV5-6,few,NA,CASSLWRATYNEQFF
TRBV7-2,NA,TRBD1,CASSLGQGLGQPQHF
TRBV5-8,NA,TRBD2,CASSLVLADRNTGELFF
TRBV10-2,NA,NA,CASSERGEGGYGYTF
TRBV7-3,NA,NA,CASSLVHGNIQYF
TRBV28,NA,TRBD1,CASSDRGPGYGYTF
TRBV2,NA,TRBD1,CASRLRQGSYEQYF
TRBV19,NA,NA,CAVTRGSNQPQHF
TRBV11-1,NA,NA,CASSSTGGGYTF
TRBV28,NA,TRBD2,CASSSPSGSSYEQYF
TRBV7-9,NA,NA,CASSLLGPGGNQPQHF
TRBV29-1,NA,NA,CSVGRQLNTEAFF
TRBV4-1,NA,TRBD1,CASSQETTGDTEAFF
TRBV11-2,NA,NA,CASSSSRRGSGNTIYF
TRBV12-3/TRBV12-4,NA,NA,CASSLPGNEQYF
TRBV4-2,NA,NA,CASSQASRATQETQYF
TRBV6-4,NA,TRBD2,CASSDASGKGTDTQYF
TRBV7-9,NA,NA,CASSLQDSNQPQHF
TRBV24-1,NA,TRBD2,CATSDTGLAKPDTQYF
TRBV12-3/TRBV12-4,once,TRBD1,CASRRQGKQPQHF
TRBV30,NA,NA,CAWSRGTEAFF
TRBV5-4,NA,NA,CASSPTGSRAKTNEKLFF
TRBV29-1,NA,NA,CSVDLPRAGKGYTF
TRBV7-2,NA,TRBD1,CASSLYRDRGPGNTIYF